The sequence of this T cell receptor beta chain was determined in a study of neurological immune-mediated disorders. The team produced cDNA through 5'RACE using 10-nucleotide random UMIs. Each CDR3 protein gets one entry after TCRdb re-called the 5' RACE reads with MiXCR. The table lists tens of thousands of distinct CDR3 sequences, more than 3% of them singletons. As for time point: longitudinal time-point 1 (baseline). Regarding the study as a whole: One related-CDR3 cluster, identified by phylogenetic grouping, held the repertoires of 18 of 34 multiple sclerosis patients and was a possible signature. Expanded clones shared no identical CDR3 amino acid sequences across subjects, which suggested private TCR-beta repertoires in all groups.

This clonotype showed up many times. The antigen remains unidentified. CDR1 and CDR2 from the germline V gene are MGHDK and SYGVNS. The CDR3 sequence is 14 residues long. V was clipped by 2 bases and J by 2 bases, with 9 bases between them. The V call is TRBV25-1, the J call TRBJ2-5; D uncertain. The source is a woman aged 55-75 years with multiple sclerosis. Sequencing was carried out using PBMCs. CDR3 in DNA: TGTGCCAGCAGTGAAGCTTTTCCTCAAGAGACCCAGTACTTC. Encoded protein: CASSEAFPQETQYF.